This entry concerns a single T cell receptor (beta chain). Its antigen is not identified. Germline CDR1 SGHAT, CDR2 FQNNGV. This CDR3 is built from 15 residues. The V and J ends lost 5 bases and 5 bases, in that order; junction bases with no gene match: 9. Data came from immunoSEQ multiplex PCR; TCRdb stores just in-frame clones and leaves some out. Of some 110,000 clones in the sample, 86% were seen once. The data derive from a study of cytomegalovirus exposure and HLA in healthy donors. Study findings and constraints: In vitro checks showed that three CMV-associated chains really do target CMV antigens. Among TCR beta chains, those listed as cytomegalovirus-associated numbered over 150.

The chain is built from TRBV11-2 and TRBJ2-7, with 10 positions matching TRBD1. The sequence came from a man between 18 and 35 years old in good health and CMV-seronegative. What was sequenced was PBMCs. CDR3 bases: TGTGCCAGCAGCAACAGACAGGGGGCGAGGAACGAGCAGTACTTC. Encoded protein: CASSNRQGARNEQYF.